These 27 T cell receptor beta chains came from one sample sequenced in a study of cytomegalovirus exposure and HLA in healthy donors (dated by TCRdb to 2016 to 2017). Libraries were constructed by the immunoSEQ multiplex PCR assay. The multiplex PCR relied on a mix of 60 forward primers for TCR Vbeta segments and 13 reverse primers for TCR Jbeta segments. Imported from immuneACCESS, the table was reduced by TCRdb to in-frame sequences with V and J called. These copies leave out some clones; in studies compared against another copy, an unresolved V gene accounts for under half, and the cause of the remainder is not known. The sample contains about 150,000 clones, 81% of them found a single time. The ten largest make up 1% to 1.5% of the sample. Sequences were obtained from PBMCs. The receptor set was obtained from a middle-aged man in good health and CMV-seropositive.

V is TRBV5-1 and J is TRBJ2-1; TRBD2 is a possible D gene (5 bases). Germline CDR1 and CDR2: SGHRS and YFSETQ. The ends were cut back, 6 bases at V and 5 bases at J, with 15 bases in the middle. The CDR3 covers 14 residues. The CDR3 reads CASTLEGQDNEQFF. CDR3 in DNA: TGCGCCAGCACCCTCGAGGGTCAGGACAATGAGCAGTTCTTC.

The chain uses TRBV10-3 and TRBJ1-3; TRBD1 is a possible D gene (6 bases). The germline gives CDR1 ENHRY, CDR2 SYGVKD. V was shortened by 6 bases and J by 0 bases, with 12 bases between the two germline ends. The CDR3 runs 15 residues. Here the CDR3 reads CAIRDSASSGNTIYF. CDR3 DNA: TGTGCCATCAGGGACAGTGCGAGCTCTGGAAACACCATATATTTT.

V and J are TRBV19 and TRBJ1-4, with 7 nucleotides matching TRBD1. The germline gives CDR1 LNHDA, CDR2 SQIVND (reference sequence). The CDR3 is 13 residues long. The ends lost 4 bases at V and 5 bases at J; junction bases unmatched: 1. For the CDR3, the DNA is TGTGCCAGTAGTACGGGACAGAATGAAAAACTGTTTTTT. It is translated as CASSTGQNEKLFF.

V and J are TRBV18 and TRBJ2-5; possible D gene TRBD2, 6 bases. The ends were cut back, 0 bases at V and 3 bases at J, with 11 bases in the middle. Per germline, CDR1 KGHSH and CDR2 LQKENI. The CDR3 loop spans 15 amino acids. CDR3 in amino acids: CASSPPGGTKETQYF. The CDR3 bases are TGTGCCAGCTCACCACCTGGCGGGACGAAAGAGACCCAGTACTTC.

The chain recombines TRBV4-3 with TRBJ1-5; D not certain. This CDR3 is built from 11 residues. The V end lost 4 bases, the J end lost 9 bases, and 7 bases lay between the germline ends. Germline lookup yields CDR1 LGHNA and CDR2 YSLEER. CDR3 in DNA: TGCGCCAGCAGCCTCCTAGGGCCCCAGCATTTT. This gives the protein CASSLLGPQHF.

J is TRBJ2-2 and V is TRBV19; 7 positions agree with TRBD2. There are 16 residues in the CDR3. The V and J ends lost 1 base and 4 bases, in that order; junction bases with no gene match: 6. Germline-derived CDR1 and CDR2 are LNHDA and SQIVND (reference sequence). The CDR3 reads CASSIGRGVVTGELFF. CDR3 nucleotide sequence: TGTGCCAGTAGTATAGGCCGGGGGGTGGTCACCGGGGAGCTGTTTTTT.

V is TRBV2 and J is TRBJ1-5, with 9 bases identical to TRBD1. The CDR3 contains 18 residues. The V gene's germline CDR1 is SNHLY and CDR2 FYNNEI. V trimming: 5 bases; J trimming: 0 bases; junction bases outside the gene matches: 11. The chain's CDR3 is CASSHHTGGPGSNQPQHF. The CDR3 DNA reads as TGTGCCAGCAGTCATCACACAGGGGGCCCTGGTAGCAATCAGCCCCAGCATTTT.

The V call is TRBV28, the J call TRBJ1-2, with TRBD1 as a possible D gene (6 bases). In germline, CDR1 is MDHEN, CDR2 SYDVKM. The CDR3 consists of 12 residues. The V end was cut by 6 bases, the J end by 8 bases, with 13 bases between. CDR3 region: CASRVGARGYTF. CDR3 coding DNA: TGTGCCAGCAGAGTGGGGGCGCGGGGCTACACCTTC.

DNA for the CDR3: TGTGCCAGCAGCCCACAGGGTTCTCAAGAGACCCAGTACTTC. Amino acids: CASSPQGSQETQYF. V and J are TRBV7-2 and TRBJ2-5; D possibly corresponds to TRBD1 (6 bases). Looked up from germline, CDR1 is SGHTA and CDR2 is FQGNSA. V lost 5 bases and J 2 bases, leaving 12 bases between the germline ends. The CDR3 runs to 14 residues.

The rearrangement links TRBV15 to TRBJ1-2; TRBD1 might be the D (6 bases). Germline lookup yields CDR1 LNHNV and CDR2 YYDKDF (reference sequence). The CDR3 is 15 residues long. The germline V and J ends were trimmed by 2 bases and 10 bases, with 20 bases remaining between them. CDR3 amino acids: CATSRSPSGGEPYTF. The CDR3 DNA is TGTGCCACCAGCAGATCCCCGTCGGGGGGCGAGCCCTACACCTTC.

The chain combines TRBV2 with TRBJ2-7, with a tentative D call TRBD2 (5 bases). This CDR3 region has 13 residues. The V and J ends lost 0 bases and 3 bases respectively, with 6 bases between them. The germline V gene has CDR1 SNHLY and CDR2 FYNNEI. The CDR3 nucleotides are TGTGCCAGCAGTGAAGCGGGAGACTACGAGCAGTACTTC. Translated, it gives CASSEAGDYEQYF.

This chain connects TRBV9 to TRBJ1-1, with D unclear. Germline CDR1 and CDR2: SGDLS and YYNGEE. The CDR3 is 15 residues long. V was pared by 4 bases and J by 4 bases, with 17 bases between. CDR3 region: CASSPRPLSGTEAFF. The DNA for the CDR3 is TGTGCCAGCAGCCCCCGCCCCCTCTCCGGCACTGAAGCTTTCTTT.

In its sample, this clone was seen once. The chain has TRBV18 and TRBJ2-7; 11 bases line up with TRBD1. There are 15 residues in the CDR3. Trimming removed 4 bases from V and 2 bases from J; junction bases left unmatched: 4. Germline V gives CDR1 KGHSH, CDR2 LQKENI. The CDR3, as DNA: TGTGCCAGCTCACTTCCGGGACAGGGGGCCTACGAGCAGTACTTC. The encoded protein is CASSLPGQGAYEQYF. Variable domain in full (rest from reference TRBV18 and TRBJ2-7): NAGVMQNPRHLVRRRGQEARLRCSPMKGHSHVYWYRQLPEEGLKFMVYLQKENIIDESGMPKERFSAEFPKEGPSILRIQQVVRGDSAAYFCASSLPGQGAYEQYFGPGTRLTVT.

V is TRBV30 and J is TRBJ2-3; 11 nucleotides align to TRBD1. CDR1 and CDR2 from the germline V gene are GTSNPN and SVGIG (reference sequence). The length of the CDR3 is 15 residues. Trimming at V came to 2 bases and at J to 3 bases, leaving 4 bases not matched to a gene. DNA of the CDR3: TGTGCCTGGAGTATGGACAGGGGGCTAACAGATACGCAGTATTTT. It encodes CAWSMDRGLTDTQYF.

The chain combines TRBV4-1 with TRBJ2-7, with a possible D match to TRBD2 (6 bases). The V end was cut by 3 bases, the J end by 0 bases, with 12 bases between. The CDR3 is made up of 15 amino acids. From germline, CDR1 is MGHRA and CDR2 YSYEKL. CDR3 amino acids: CASSQTSSGSYEQYF. In nucleotides, the CDR3 is TGCGCCAGCAGCCAGACTAGTTCCGGCTCCTACGAGCAGTACTTC.

This sequence joins TRBV30 and TRBJ2-3; D call uncertain. Deletions cut 5 bases from V and 5 bases from J, with 20 bases between. CDR1 and CDR2 from the germline V gene are GTSNPN and SVGIG (reference sequence). The CDR3 consists of 15 residues. The CDR3 protein is CAWFLRGAGGDTQYF. CDR3 bases: TGTGCCTGGTTTTTACGAGGCGCCGGCGGAGATACGCAGTATTTT. The full variable domain, in which reference TRBV30 and TRBJ2-3 provide the parts outside the CDR3, is SQTIHQWPATLVQPVGSPLSLECTVEGTSNPNLYWYRQAAGRGLQLLFYSVGIGQISSEVPQNLSASRPQDRQFILSSKKLLLSDSGFYLCAWFLRGAGGDTQYFGPGTRLTVL.

The chain has TRBV6-5 and TRBJ1-1; a weak D match, TRBD1 (5 bases). CDR1 MNHEY and CDR2 SVGAGI come from the germline V gene. Trimming removed 0 bases at V and 5 bases at J, with 7 bases between. CDR3 length equals 13 residues. CDR3 coding DNA: TGTGCCAGCAGTTACTCAGGGGAAACTGAAGCTTTCTTT. Translated: CASSYSGETEAFF.

This chain links TRBV27 with TRBJ2-7; no clear D gene. V was pared by 6 bases and J by 3 bases, with 15 bases between. The CDR3 is 14 residues long. The V gene's germline CDR1 is MNHEY and CDR2 SMNVEV (reference sequence). CDR3 in amino acids: CASSPGSRNYEQYF. The CDR3 nucleotides read TGTGCCAGCAGCCCCGGGTCTCGCAACTACGAGCAGTACTTC.

The rearrangement uses TRBV7-9 and TRBJ1-1, with a weak D call TRBD1 (6 bases). Between the trimmed V and J ends, which lost 4 bases and 8 bases, there was a span of 17 bases. This CDR3 is built from 14 residues. Germline loops: CDR1 SEHNR, CDR2 FQNEAQ (reference sequence). The DNA for the CDR3 is TGTGCCAGCAGCTATTCGGGGGGGGGCGACGAAGCTTTCTTT. Translation gives CASSYSGGGDEAFF.

Comment on this clone: Sequence at one end of the junction differs from germline and may be a read error. V and J are TRBV28 and TRBJ1-2, with unresolved D. Germline V lookup: CDR1 MDHEN, CDR2 SYDVKM. The CDR3 spans 15 residues. CDR3 region: CASSLADWDFDGYPF. The CDR3 DNA reads as TGTGCCAGCAGTTTAGCGGACTGGGATTTTGATGGCTACCCCTTC.

The V and J genes are TRBV6-5 and TRBJ2-1; 9 bases map to TRBD2. This CDR3 has 15 amino acids. Germline V gives CDR1 MNHEY, CDR2 SVGAGI. Losses at the gene ends were 2 bases for V and 5 bases for J; bases not matched to a gene: 4. The CDR3 nucleotides are TGTGCCAGCAGTTACGGGGCGGGGGGGAACAATGAGCAGTTCTTC. Its translation: CASSYGAGGNNEQFF.

This rearrangement joins TRBV6-1 to TRBJ1-3, with 7 bases matching TRBD1. Per germline, CDR1 MNHNS and CDR2 SASEGT. CDR3 length: 16 residues. V shed 2 bases and J 3 bases; nucleotides not matched to a gene: 7. The CDR3 sequence is CASSERRRGLGNTIYF. The DNA of the CDR3 is TGTGCCAGCAGTGAACGGAGAAGGGGGCTTGGAAACACCATATATTTT.

A few counts support this clone. The genes are TRBV11-2 and TRBJ1-2, with TRBD1 as a possible D gene (6 bases). V was shortened by 3 bases and J by 8 bases, with 7 bases between the two germline ends. CDR1 and CDR2 (germline): SGHAT, FQNNGV. The CDR3 sequence is 11 residues long. CDR3 DNA sequence: TGTGCCAGCAGCTTCAGGGGAGGCTACACCTTC. Translating it yields CASSFRGGYTF.

This clone is a singleton in its sample. This chain links TRBV18 with TRBJ1-2; 8 bases are a match to TRBD1. The CDR3 totals 15 residues. J was trimmed by 5 bases and V by 2 bases; bases with no gene match: 7. Per germline, CDR1 KGHSH and CDR2 LQKENI. The CDR3 nucleotides read TGTGCCAGCTCACCAGGTCAGGGGGCTGGGTATGGCTACACCTTC. It yields the protein CASSPGQGAGYGYTF. Looking up the rest from reference TRBV18 and TRBJ1-2 gives the full variable domain: NAGVMQNPRHLVRRRGQEARLRCSPMKGHSHVYWYRQLPEEGLKFMVYLQKENIIDESGMPKERFSAEFPKEGPSILRIQQVVRGDSAAYFCASSPGQGAGYGYTFGSGTRLTVV.

The CDR3 loop is CASSPLTRNTEAFF. CDR3 coding DNA: TGTGCCAGCTCACCGCTGACTCGGAACACTGAAGCTTTCTTT. The chain carries TRBV18 and TRBJ1-1, with D uncertain. The CDR3 is made up of 14 amino acids. In germline, CDR1 is KGHSH, CDR2 LQKENI. V lost 3 bases and J lost 1, with 9 bases in between. Combining the CDR3 with reference TRBV18 and TRBJ1-1 gives the whole variable domain NAGVMQNPRHLVRRRGQEARLRCSPMKGHSHVYWYRQLPEEGLKFMVYLQKENIIDESGMPKERFSAEFPKEGPSILRIQQVVRGDSAAYFCASSPLTRNTEAFFGQGTRLTVV.

The chain employs TRBV7-2 and TRBJ1-1; D remains ambiguous. Germline V gene data show CDR1 as SGHTA and CDR2 as FQGNSA. V lost 3 bases and J 0 bases, leaving 5 bases between the germline ends. The CDR3 extends over 13 amino acids. The CDR3 loop reads CASSFNMNTEAFF. The CDR3 coding sequence is TGTGCCAGCAGCTTTAACATGAACACTGAAGCTTTCTTT.

The V gene is TRBV6-1, the J gene TRBJ2-7, with D unclear. V lost 4 bases and J 4 bases, leaving 8 bases between the germline ends. The length of the CDR3 is 12 residues. Germline V gene lookup returns CDR1 MNHNS and CDR2 SASEGT. The CDR3 nucleotides read TGTGCCAGCAGTGTCATCACTTACGAGCAGTACTTC. It specifies CASSVITYEQYF.